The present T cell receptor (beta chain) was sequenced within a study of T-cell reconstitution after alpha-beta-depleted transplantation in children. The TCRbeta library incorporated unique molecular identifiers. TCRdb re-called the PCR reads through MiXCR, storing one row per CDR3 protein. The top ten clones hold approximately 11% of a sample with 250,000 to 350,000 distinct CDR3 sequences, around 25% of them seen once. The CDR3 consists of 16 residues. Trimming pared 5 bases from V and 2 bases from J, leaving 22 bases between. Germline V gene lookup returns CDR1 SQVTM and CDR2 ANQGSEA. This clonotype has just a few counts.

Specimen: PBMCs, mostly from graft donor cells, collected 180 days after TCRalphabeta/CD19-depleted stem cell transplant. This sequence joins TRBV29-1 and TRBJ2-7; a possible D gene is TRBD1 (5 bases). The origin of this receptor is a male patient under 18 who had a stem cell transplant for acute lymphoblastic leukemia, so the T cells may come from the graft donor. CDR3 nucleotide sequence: TGCAGCGTTTCGTCGGAAGACAGAGCCCATCCCTACGAGCAGTACTTC. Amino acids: CSVSSEDRAHPYEQYF.